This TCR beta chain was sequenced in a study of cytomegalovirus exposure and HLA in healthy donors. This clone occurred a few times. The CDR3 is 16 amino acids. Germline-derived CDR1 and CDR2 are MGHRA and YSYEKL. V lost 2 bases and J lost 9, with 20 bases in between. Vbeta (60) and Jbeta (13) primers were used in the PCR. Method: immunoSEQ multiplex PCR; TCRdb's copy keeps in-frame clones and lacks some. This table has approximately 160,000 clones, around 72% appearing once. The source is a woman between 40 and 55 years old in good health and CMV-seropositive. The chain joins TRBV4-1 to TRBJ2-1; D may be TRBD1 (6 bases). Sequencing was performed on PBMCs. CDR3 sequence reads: CASSQPGQTLSGEQFF. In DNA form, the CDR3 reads TGCGCCAGCAGCCAACCCGGACAGACTTTATCGGGTGAGCAGTTCTTC.